The 13 T cell receptor beta chains in this list originate from one sample, sequenced in a study of T cell responses to AZD1222 COVID-19 vaccine. Clones were sequenced by immunoSEQ multiplex PCR, and TCRdb holds only the in-frame ones, with some missing. Of some 140,000 clones detected, 86% appear once; the ten largest clones hold roughly 5.8%. This material consisted of peripheral blood, taken on day 0 of MenACWY control vaccination. Receptor source: an adult in good health.

The V and J genes are TRBV18 and TRBJ2-7, with 8 positions matching TRBD1. CDR1 KGHSH and CDR2 LQKENI come from the germline V gene. CDR3 size: 19 residues. J was trimmed by 2 bases and V by 0 bases; bases with no gene match: 15. The DNA for the CDR3 is TGTGCCAGCTCACCACCGGGAGTAGGTGGAAGGACAGGGACCTACGAGCAGTACTTC. Translating gives CASSPPGVGGRTGTYEQYF.

V is TRBV6-4 and J is TRBJ2-1; tentatively, D is TRBD2 (5 bases). The CDR3 is 14 residues long. The V gene's germline CDR1 is MRHNA and CDR2 SNTAGT. With 6 bases removed from V and 5 bases from J, the gap between germline ends came to 14 bases. The CDR3 DNA follows: TGTGCCAGCAGAGAGGGCCCTACCCACAATGAGCAGTTCTTC. As protein: CASREGPTHNEQFF.

The gene calls are TRBV28 and TRBJ2-7, with 7 bases aligning to TRBD1. This CDR3 has 14 residues. The V segment lost 3 bases and the J segment 1 base; nucleotides outside the gene matches: 3. CDR1 is MDHEN and CDR2 is SYDVKM in the germline V gene. CDR3 bases: TGTGCCAGCAGTTTTTCGGGACAGTCCTACGAGCAGTACTTC. Protein sequence: CASSFSGQSYEQYF.

This clone has a single count. The chain combines TRBV5-6 with TRBJ1-1; tentatively, D is TRBD1 (6 bases). This CDR3 is built from 13 residues. The ends were cut back, 4 bases at V and 4 bases at J, with 11 bases in the middle. Germline loops: CDR1 SGHDT, CDR2 YYEEEE. Here the CDR3 DNA reads TGTGCCAGCAGCCTGCTAGGGGGCACTGAAGCTTTCTTT. Translating it yields CASSLLGGTEAFF.

The chain combines TRBV11-2 with TRBJ2-5; weak D call: TRBD1 (6 bases). Per the germline V gene, CDR1 is SGHAT and CDR2 is FQNNGV. Trimming shortened V by 1 base and J by 0 bases, and 15 bases separated the two germline ends. This CDR3 comprises 17 residues. In DNA form, the CDR3 reads TGTGCCAGCAGCTTAGTCGAAACAGGGACGTACCAAGAGACCCAGTACTTC. Translated, it gives CASSLVETGTYQETQYF.

The J gene is TRBJ2-2, the V gene TRBV11-3; D remains unclear. Germline CDR1 reads SGHNT; CDR2 reads YENEEA. This CDR3 comprises 13 residues. Trimming took off 2 bases at V and 6 bases at J, with 7 bases between the two ends. DNA of the CDR3: TGTGCCAGCAGCTTACTAGGCCCCGGGGAGCTGTTTTTT. This translates into CASSLLGPGELFF.

The chain recombines TRBV24-1 with TRBJ1-2, with D unresolved. CDR3 length equals 14 residues. V lost 1 base to trimming and J lost 2 bases, with 7 bases between them. Germline V gene data show CDR1 as KGHDR and CDR2 as SFDVKD. This CDR3 reads CATSDFAVNYGYTF. CDR3 bases: TGTGCCACCAGTGATTTTGCGGTGAACTATGGCTACACCTTC.

The chain employs TRBV9 and TRBJ2-1; D is unresolved. Germline V gene lookup returns CDR1 SGDLS and CDR2 YYNGEE. The CDR3 sequence is 14 residues long. Trimming pared 1 base from V and 7 bases from J, leaving 12 bases between. The CDR3 is CASSVYDTRNEQFF. In DNA, the CDR3 is TGTGCCAGCAGCGTATACGATACCCGGAATGAGCAGTTCTTC. Full variable domain (remainder filled in from reference TRBV9 and TRBJ2-1): DSGVTQTPKHLITATGQRVTLRCSPRSGDLSVYWYQQSLDQGLQFLIQYYNGEERAKGNILERFSAQQFPDLHSELNLSSLELGDSALYFCASSVYDTRNEQFFGPGTRLTVL.

The V and J genes are TRBV5-5 and TRBJ1-4; tentative D call: TRBD1 (5 bases). The V gene's germline CDR1 is SGHKS and CDR2 YYEKEE (reference sequence). The length of the CDR3 is 15 residues. V was shortened by 2 bases and J by 8 bases, with 16 bases between the two germline ends. CDR3: CASSLGRDWGEKLFF. In DNA, the CDR3 is TGTGCCAGCAGCTTAGGACGGGACTGGGGAGAAAAACTGTTTTTT.

The V call is TRBV6-2 or TRBV6-3, the J call TRBJ2-7; 11 bases are a match to TRBD1. J gave up 4 bases and V 2 bases, and 10 bases lay outside the gene matches. CDR3 length: 17 residues. Germline V gives CDR1 MNHEY, CDR2 SVGEGT. The CDR3 reads CASSYIRTGGAGYEQYF. The CDR3 nucleotides read TGTGCCAGCAGTTACATTCGGACAGGGGGCGCTGGATACGAGCAGTACTTC.

The rearrangement links TRBV2 to TRBJ2-7; possible D gene TRBD1, 6 bases. Germline CDR1 SNHLY, CDR2 FYNNEI. CDR3 length: 18 amino acids. V lost 0 bases, J lost 2 bases, and 20 bases lay in between. The CDR3 DNA reads TGTGCCAGCAGTGAAGCGCTAATCAGGACAGCCCGGACCTACGAGCAGTACTTC. This codes for CASSEALIRTARTYEQYF.

CDR3 DNA: TGTGCCAGCAGCTTAAATTTCGGAAACACCATATATTTT. Protein sequence: CASSLNFGNTIYF. The chain links TRBV7-2 to TRBJ1-3, with D hard to call. The germline V and J ends were trimmed by 2 bases and 4 bases, with 6 bases remaining between them. In germline, CDR1 is SGHTA, CDR2 FQGNSA. The CDR3 extends over 13 amino acids. Full variable domain (remainder filled in from reference TRBV7-2 and TRBJ1-3): GAGVSQSPSNKVTEKGKDVELRCDPISGHTALYWYRQSLGQGLEFLIYFQGNSAPDKSGLPSDRFSAERTGGSVSTLTIQRTQQEDSAVYLCASSLNFGNTIYFGEGSWLTVV.

The V and J genes are TRBV30 and TRBJ1-2; D is unclear. The CDR3 is 13 residues long. V lost 5 bases to trimming and J lost 4 bases, with 14 bases between them. The germline CDR1 and CDR2 sequences are GTSNPN and SVGIG (reference sequence). CDR3 bases: TGTGCCTGGGAGGATCATCTCCTCTATGGCTACACCTTC. This sequence encodes CAWEDHLLYGYTF.